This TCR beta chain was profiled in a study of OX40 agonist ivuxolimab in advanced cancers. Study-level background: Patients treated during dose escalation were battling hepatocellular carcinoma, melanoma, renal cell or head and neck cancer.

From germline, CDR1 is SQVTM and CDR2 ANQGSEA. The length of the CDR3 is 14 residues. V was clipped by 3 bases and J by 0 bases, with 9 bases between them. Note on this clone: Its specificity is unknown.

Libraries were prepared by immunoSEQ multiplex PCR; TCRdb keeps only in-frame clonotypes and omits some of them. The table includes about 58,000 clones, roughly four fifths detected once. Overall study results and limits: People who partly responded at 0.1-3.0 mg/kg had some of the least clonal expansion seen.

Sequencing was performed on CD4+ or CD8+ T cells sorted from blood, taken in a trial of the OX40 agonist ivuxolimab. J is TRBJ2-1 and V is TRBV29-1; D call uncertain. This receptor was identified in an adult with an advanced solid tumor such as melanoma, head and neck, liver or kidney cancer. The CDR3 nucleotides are TGCAGCGTTGATAGTCTTAGCTCCTACAATGAGCAGTTCTTC. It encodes CSVDSLSSYNEQFF.